These T cell receptor beta chains were read from a single sample in a study of breast tumors, draining lymph nodes, adjacent tissues. TCRdb ran MiXCR on the multiplex PCR reads and lists one entry per CDR3 protein. The table has some 150,000 distinct CDR3 sequences, approximately 20% seen once. Specimen: axillary lymph node tissue. Source of these receptors: a female donor with breast cancer. Some clones in this sample may be carry-over from other donors' samples. CDR3s include the opening cysteine and the closing phenylalanine or tryptophan. Fields, in order: D gene, V gene, J gene, clone size, CDR3 DNA, CDR3 protein. D genes are given only for firm matches. Not every row has a clone size; where given, it reads once, few, many or a size class.

.	TRBV6-4	TRBJ2-3	.	TGTGCCAGCAGTCACCGAGGAGCGGCCCGCACAGATACGCAGTATTTT	CASSHRGAARTDTQYF
.	TRBV4-1	TRBJ2-7	many	TGCGCCAGCAGCCCGTTAGCGGAAGGCTACGAGCAGTACTTC	CASSPLAEGYEQYF
.	TRBV10-2	TRBJ2-7	many	TGCGCCAGCAGTGAGGTCGGTTCTGGGGCCTACGAGCAGTACTTC	CASSEVGSGAYEQYF
TRBD2	TRBV19	TRBJ2-5	many	TGTGCCAGTAGAGGGACGTCGGGGGGGGAGACCCAGTACTTC	CASRGTSGGETQYF
TRBD1	TRBV25-1	TRBJ1-6	many	TGTGCCAGCAGTGATGAGCGGACAGGGTATTCACCCCTCCACTTT	CASSDERTGYSPLHF
TRBD1	TRBV6-9	TRBJ1-4	many	TGTGCCAGCAGTTATAGGAGTACGACAGGGGATGAAAAACTGTTTTTT	CASSYRSTTGDEKLFF
.	TRBV11-2	TRBJ2-3	many	TGTGCCAGCAGCTTATCACATCCAACAGATACGCAGTATTTT	CASSLSHPTDTQYF
.	TRBV5-1	TRBJ2-1	many	TGCGCCAGCAGCACAGACTATAACTCCTACAATGAGCAGTTCTTC	CASSTDYNSYNEQFF
.	TRBV6-1	TRBJ2-3	many	TGTGCCAGCAGTGAACAACGAGATACGCAGTATTTT	CASSEQRDTQYF
TRBD1	TRBV6-2/TRBV6-3	TRBJ2-1	many	TGTGCCAGCAGTTACTCGGGGACAGCGAGGGACAATGAGCAGTTCTTC	CASSYSGTARDNEQFF
.	TRBV6-1	TRBJ2-5	many	TGTGCCAGCAGTCCCGGGGAGACCCAGTACTTC	CASSPGETQYF
.	TRBV20-1	TRBJ1-1	.	TGCAGTGCTAGTGCCGGGACTCGAAACACTGAAGCTTTCTTT	CSASAGTRNTEAFF